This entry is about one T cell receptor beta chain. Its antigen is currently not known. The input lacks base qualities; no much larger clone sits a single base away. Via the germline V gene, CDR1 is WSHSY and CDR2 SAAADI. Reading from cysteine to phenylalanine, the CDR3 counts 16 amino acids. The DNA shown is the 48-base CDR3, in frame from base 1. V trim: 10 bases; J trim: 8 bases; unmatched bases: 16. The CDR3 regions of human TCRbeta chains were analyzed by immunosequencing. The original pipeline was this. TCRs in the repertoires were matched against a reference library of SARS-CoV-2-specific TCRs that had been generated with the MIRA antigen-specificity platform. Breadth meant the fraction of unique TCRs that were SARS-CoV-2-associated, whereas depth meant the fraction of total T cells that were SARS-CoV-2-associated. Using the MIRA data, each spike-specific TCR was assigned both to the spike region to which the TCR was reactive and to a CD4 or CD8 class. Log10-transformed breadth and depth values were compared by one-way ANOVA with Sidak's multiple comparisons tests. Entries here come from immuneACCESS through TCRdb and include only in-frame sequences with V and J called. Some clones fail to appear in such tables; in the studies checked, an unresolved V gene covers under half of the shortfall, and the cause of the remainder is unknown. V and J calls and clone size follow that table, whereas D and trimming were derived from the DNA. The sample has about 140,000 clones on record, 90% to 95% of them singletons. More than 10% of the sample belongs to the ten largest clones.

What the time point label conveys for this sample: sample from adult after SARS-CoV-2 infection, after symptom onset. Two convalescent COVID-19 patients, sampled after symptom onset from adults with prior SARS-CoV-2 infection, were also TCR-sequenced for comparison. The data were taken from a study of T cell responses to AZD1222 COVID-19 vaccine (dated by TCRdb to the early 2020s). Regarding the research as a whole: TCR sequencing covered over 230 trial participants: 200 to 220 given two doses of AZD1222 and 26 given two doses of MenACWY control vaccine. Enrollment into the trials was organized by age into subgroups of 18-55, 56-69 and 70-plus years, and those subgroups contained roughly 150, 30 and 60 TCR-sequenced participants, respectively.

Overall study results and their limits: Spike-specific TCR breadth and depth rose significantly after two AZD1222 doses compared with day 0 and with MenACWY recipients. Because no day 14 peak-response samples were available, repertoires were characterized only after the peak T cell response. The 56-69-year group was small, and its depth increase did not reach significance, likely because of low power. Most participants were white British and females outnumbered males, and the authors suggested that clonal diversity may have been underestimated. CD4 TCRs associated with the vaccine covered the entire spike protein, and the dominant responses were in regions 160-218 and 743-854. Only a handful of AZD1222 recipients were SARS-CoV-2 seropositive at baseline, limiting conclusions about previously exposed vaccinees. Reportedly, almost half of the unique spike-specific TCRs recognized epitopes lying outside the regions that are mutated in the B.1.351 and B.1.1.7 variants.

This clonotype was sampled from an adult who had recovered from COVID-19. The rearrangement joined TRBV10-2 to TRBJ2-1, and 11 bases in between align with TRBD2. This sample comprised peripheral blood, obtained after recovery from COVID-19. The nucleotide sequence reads TGCGCCACCCACAGTGGGCTACTAGCGGGAGTGTATGAGCAGTTCTTC. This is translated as CATHSGLLAGVYEQFF.